Each of the 27 T cell receptor beta chains below was sequenced from the same sample in a study of patients and donors after allogeneic stem cell transplantation. Each CDR3 protein is one row after TCRdb ran MiXCR on the RT-PCR reads. The sample shows 8,500 to 13,000 distinct CDR3 sequences, 20% to 25% of them seen only once. The sample comprised blood, either unsorted or a sorted T cell fraction (not recorded which). The origin of the receptors is a human donor who was either an allogeneic HSCT recipient or a stem cell or donor lymphocyte infusion donor (not recorded which). It is not recorded whose cells these are; they may come from a transplant donor.

The chain uses TRBV6-1 and TRBJ1-1; no clear D gene. V lost 8 bases, J lost 1 base, and 17 bases lay in between. The CDR3 covers 15 residues. Germline CDR1 and CDR2: MNHNS and SASEGT. CDR3 loop: CASRLMIQENTEAFF. The CDR3 DNA reads TGTGCCAGCCGATTAATGATTCAGGAGAACACTGAAGCTTTCTTT.

The chain joins TRBV11-2 to TRBJ2-3; D unresolved. CDR1 and CDR2 (germline): SGHAT, FQNNGV. V shed 3 bases and J shed 3 bases, with 4 bases lying between them. This CDR3 comprises 12 residues. The DNA for the CDR3 is TGTGCCAGCAGCTTCGGGACAGATACGCAGTATTTT. Residues: CASSFGTDTQYF. Complete variable domain (other parts from reference TRBV11-2 and TRBJ2-3): EAGVAQSPRYKIIEKRQSVAFWCNPISGHATLYWYQQILGQGPKLLIQFQNNGVVDDSQLPKDRFSAERLKGVDSTLKIQPAKLEDSAVYLCASSFGTDTQYFGPGTRLTVL.

V is TRBV7-9 and J is TRBJ2-5; possible D gene TRBD2, 7 bases. The CDR3 length is 14 residues. CDR1 and CDR2 (germline): SEHNR, FQNEAQ (reference sequence). Trimming shortened V by 5 bases and J by 4 bases, and 14 bases separated the two germline ends. In nucleotides, the CDR3 is TGTGCCAGCAGCCATCGGGGGGCCGGAGAGACCCAGTACTTC. Translation: CASSHRGAGETQYF.

This sequence joins TRBV2 and TRBJ2-7; no clear D gene. Germline V gives CDR1 SNHLY, CDR2 FYNNEI. V shed 2 bases and J shed 2 bases, with 10 bases lying between them. This CDR3 region has 14 residues. The CDR3 here is CASSEQSTAYEQYF. The CDR3 DNA reads as TGTGCCAGCAGTGAACAGTCTACCGCCTACGAGCAGTACTTC.

J is TRBJ1-1 and V is TRBV5-4; D possibly corresponds to TRBD1 (5 bases). V was shortened by 2 bases and J by 0 bases, with 8 bases between the two germline ends. Germline-derived CDR1 and CDR2 are SGHNT and YYREEE (reference sequence). There are 14 residues in the CDR3. CDR3 nucleotides: TGTGCCAGCAGCTTACGACAGATGAACACTGAAGCTTTCTTT. Amino acids: CASSLRQMNTEAFF.

The chain joins TRBV14 to TRBJ2-1; unclear D gene. The ends were cut back, 2 bases at V and 6 bases at J, with 11 bases in the middle. In germline, CDR1 is SGHDN, CDR2 FVKESK. This CDR3 comprises 14 residues. This CDR3 reads CASSQYLAANEQFF. The DNA of the CDR3 is TGTGCCAGCAGCCAATACTTGGCGGCCAATGAGCAGTTCTTC.

Only one count was recorded for this clonotype. The chain employs TRBV4-2 and TRBJ1-1, with D possibly being TRBD1 (6 bases). The CDR3 contains 16 residues. Looked up from germline, CDR1 is LGHNA and CDR2 is YNFKEQ. V was trimmed by 4 bases and J by 2 bases, leaving 17 bases between them. CDR3 sequence (DNA): TGTGCCAGCAGCCCCCAGATGGGGGCGGGAAACACTGAAGCTTTCTTT. This gives the protein CASSPQMGAGNTEAFF.

This clonotype appeared a single time. The CDR3 DNA reads TGTGCCAGCAGTCTACCACTTGTAGGTGAAAAACTGTTTTTT. This translates into CASSLPLVGEKLFF. The chain joins TRBV28 to TRBJ1-4; D unresolved. The CDR3 has 14 residues. The germline CDR1 and CDR2 sequences are MDHEN and SYDVKM. Trimming took 5 bases from V and 7 from J, leaving 14 bases between them.

This clonotype showed up many times. The chain is built from TRBV12-3 or TRBV12-4 and TRBJ1-1; no clear D gene. V was shortened by 3 bases and J by 7 bases, with 12 bases between the two germline ends. CDR3 length equals 13 residues. The CDR3 nucleotides are TGTGCCAGCAGTTTTTCTACGACAAGTGAAGCTTTCTTT. Translated, it gives CASSFSTTSEAFF.

The genes are TRBV3-1 and TRBJ2-3; TRBD1 matches at 8 bases. V gave up 4 bases and J gave up 0 bases; unmatched junction bases: 6. Germline V gives CDR1 LGHDT, CDR2 YNNKEL (reference sequence). The CDR3 length is 16 residues. The DNA of the CDR3 is TGTGCCAGCAGCCCCTGGGACAGGAGTAGCACAGATACGCAGTATTTT. It yields the protein CASSPWDRSSTDTQYF.

Many counts were recorded for this clonotype. The V and J genes are TRBV7-3 and TRBJ2-3; maybe TRBD2 (5 bases). Germline CDR1 SGHTA, CDR2 FQGTGA. Trimming removed 2 bases at V and 2 bases at J, with 11 bases between. This CDR3 has 15 amino acids. The CDR3 region is CASSLVASLTDTQYF. CDR3 nucleotides: TGTGCCAGCAGCTTAGTAGCGTCCCTCACAGATACGCAGTATTTT.

This chain connects TRBV4-2 to TRBJ2-5; 10 bases map to TRBD2. V trimming: 4 bases; J trimming: 1 base; junction bases outside the gene matches: 6. The CDR3 has 16 amino acids. CDR1 LGHNA and CDR2 YNFKEQ come from the germline V gene. The CDR3 region is CASSRTSGDFQETQYF. CDR3 bases: TGTGCCAGCAGCCGAACTAGCGGGGACTTCCAAGAGACCCAGTACTTC.

This clonotype has only a few counts. The chain joins TRBV12-3 or TRBV12-4 to TRBJ1-5; D gene uncertain. This CDR3 spans 13 amino acids. V lost 9 bases to trimming and J lost 3 bases, with 12 bases between them. The CDR3 region has the DNA TGTGCCAGTAGACCGGGAACCAATCAGCCCCAGCATTTT. Translating it yields CASRPGTNQPQHF.

The chain has TRBV27 and TRBJ1-2; unclear D gene. Germline-derived CDR1 and CDR2 are MNHEY and SMNVEV (reference sequence). V lost 5 bases to trimming and J lost 4 bases, with 20 bases between them. The CDR3 has 16 amino acids. CDR3 coding DNA: TGTGCCAGCAGTACCCTAAATTTTGGGCTCGGCTATGGCTACACCTTC. Amino acids: CASSTLNFGLGYGYTF.

This clonotype was seen repeatedly, ten times or more. This chain uses TRBV20-1 with TRBJ1-6; D might be TRBD1 (5 bases). The CDR3 consists of 16 residues. Germline V lookup: CDR1 DFQATT, CDR2 SNEGSKA (reference sequence). Trimming pared 0 bases from V and 4 bases from J, leaving 13 bases between. The CDR3 here is CSARDLRGGYNSPLHF. CDR3 DNA sequence: TGCAGTGCTAGAGATCTCCGGGGGGGGTATAATTCACCCCTCCACTTT.

This clonotype was picked up a small number of times. This chain links TRBV6-5 with TRBJ2-1; TRBD1 might be the D (6 bases). With 5 bases removed from V and 9 bases from J, the gap between germline ends came to 20 bases. Per the germline V gene, CDR1 is MNHEY and CDR2 is SVGAGI. This CDR3 is 15 amino acids long. The DNA of the CDR3 is TGTGCCAGCAGTGGGGGCAGGCCCTCCGTTAGTGAGCAGTTCTTC. Protein: CASSGGRPSVSEQFF.

This clonotype is medium-sized. The V call is TRBV5-6, the J call TRBJ2-1; 8 bases match TRBD1. This CDR3 comprises 11 residues. The germline CDR1 and CDR2 sequences are SGHDT and YYEEEE. CDR3 residues: CATGGPREQFF. The CDR3 DNA reads TGTGCTACAGGGGGGCCGAGGGAGCAGTTCTTC.

This clonotype was seen at least ten times. V gene TRBV3-1 combines with J gene TRBJ1-2; 7 bases align to TRBD1. The germline V gene has CDR1 LGHDT and CDR2 YNNKEL (reference sequence). V lost 3 bases to trimming and J lost 2 bases; unmatched junction nucleotides: 6. The CDR3 extends over 15 amino acids. The CDR3 DNA sequence: TGTGCCAGCAGCCACACCGGGACAGTGAACTATGGCTACACCTTC. This codes for CASSHTGTVNYGYTF. Complete variable domain (other parts from reference TRBV3-1 and TRBJ1-2): DTAVSQTPKYLVTQMGNDKSIKCEQNLGHDTMYWYKQDSKKFLKIMFSYNNKELIINETVPNRFSPKSPDKAHLNLHINSLELGDSAVYFCASSHTGTVNYGYTFGSGTRLTVV.

The sample holds many counts of this clonotype. The V and J genes are TRBV5-1 and TRBJ2-1; D possibly corresponds to TRBD1 (6 bases). The germline gives CDR1 SGHRS, CDR2 YFSETQ. The V end lost 0 bases, the J end lost 4 bases, and 11 bases lay between the germline ends. This CDR3 has 15 residues. In nucleotides, the CDR3 is TGCGCCAGCAGCTTGGAGGGGGTCGGTTACAATGAGCAGTTCTTC. It codes for CASSLEGVGYNEQFF.

In its sample, this clonotype was seen many times. The V gene is TRBV20-1, the J gene TRBJ2-3; D is perhaps TRBD1 or TRBD2 (7 bases each). This CDR3 comprises 15 residues. Germline CDR1 and CDR2: DFQATT and SNEGSKA (reference sequence). V gave up 6 bases and J gave up 2 bases, with 18 bases separating them. The CDR3 bases are TGCAGTGCCAGCCCAGGGGGGGCTCCCACAGATACGCAGTATTTT. Amino acid sequence: CSASPGGAPTDTQYF.

The rearrangement links TRBV18 to TRBJ2-7, with D perhaps matching TRBD1 or TRBD2 (6 bases each). This CDR3 comprises 14 residues. V was trimmed by 5 bases and J by 7 bases, leaving 18 bases between them. Germline V gives CDR1 KGHSH, CDR2 LQKENI. CDR3 residues: CASSNSGDSREQYF. The CDR3 DNA reads TGTGCCAGCTCAAATTCAGGGGACTCGAGAGAGCAGTACTTC.

This clonotype turned up a few times. The chain uses TRBV28 and TRBJ1-1; maybe TRBD1 (6 bases). CDR1 is MDHEN, CDR2 SYDVKM, per germline. V was pared by 6 bases and J by 7 bases, with 15 bases between. This CDR3 comprises 13 residues. The CDR3 DNA reads as TGTGCCAGCAGAGACGGACAGTACCTTGAAGCTTTCTTT. Protein product: CASRDGQYLEAFF.

CDR3 DNA sequence: TGCGCCAGCAGCCAAGGTAACCCCTTCTCCTACGAGCAGTACTTC. It encodes CASSQGNPFSYEQYF. The chain is built from TRBV4-3 and TRBJ2-7; D is unresolved. CDR3 size: 15 residues. V gave up 1 base and J gave up 0 bases, with 10 bases separating them. The germline V gene encodes CDR1 LGHNA and CDR2 YSLEER.

This clonotype was observed a handful of times. A junction boundary mismatches the germline segment, possibly from a read error. The J gene is TRBJ2-4, the V gene TRBV4-2; 7 positions match TRBD2. The CDR3 sequence is 16 residues long. Germline V gives CDR1 LGHNA, CDR2 YNFKEQ. CDR3 bases: TGTGCCAGCAGCCAAGAGTCGCGGGGGTTGAAAAGCATTCAGTACTTC. Protein sequence: CASSQESRGLKSIQYF.

This clonotype was picked up a small number of times. This chain joins TRBV9 and TRBJ2-1, with 9 bases aligning to TRBD1. Germline-derived CDR1 and CDR2 are SGDLS and YYNGEE. CDR3 length: 15 amino acids. The ends lost 2 bases at V and 6 bases at J; junction bases unmatched: 6. CDR3 DNA: TGTGCCAGCAGCGTGAGGGACAGGGTGATCAATGAGCAGTTCTTC. Amino acids: CASSVRDRVINEQFF.

There are many counts of this clonotype. The chain joins TRBV20-1 to TRBJ1-1, with D uncertain. V was shortened by 5 bases and J by 4 bases, with 8 bases between the two germline ends. Germline CDR1 is DFQATT and CDR2 is SNEGSKA (reference sequence). The CDR3 consists of 11 residues. CDR3 residues: CSASRSTEAFF. The CDR3 nucleotides are TGCAGTGCTTCCCGGTCCACTGAAGCTTTCTTT.

This clonotype was picked up a small number of times. In DNA form, the CDR3 reads TGTGCCAGCAGTCCCTGGACAGGGGGGGAGAACACTGAAGCTTTCTTT. It specifies CASSPWTGGENTEAFF. This chain joins TRBV27 and TRBJ1-1; TRBD1 aligns across 10 bases. Germline CDR1 reads MNHEY; CDR2 reads SMNVEV (reference sequence). This CDR3 spans 16 amino acids. The junction had 7 bases not matched to a gene; V was cut back by 5 bases and J by 1 base.